The clone carrying this T cell receptor beta chain has at least ten counts. The antigen is not known. Unique molecular identifiers were incorporated during preparation of the TCRbeta library. TCRdb itself ran the PCR reads through MiXCR, one entry per CDR3 protein. Of hundreds of thousands of distinct CDR3 sequences listed, approximately 8.9% are singletons. Trimming cost V 0 bases and J 0 bases, with 12 bases left between them. The germline V gene encodes CDR1 LGHDT and CDR2 YNNKEL (reference sequence). There are 17 residues in the CDR3. This sample was included in a study of T-cell reconstitution after alpha-beta-depleted transplantation in children. Whole-study results and caveats: Some patients showed high day-60 TCRbeta diversity, which derived from surviving recipient T cells and thymic progenitors.

This chain uses TRBV3-1 with TRBJ2-1; D is perhaps TRBD2 (6 bases). This sequence originates from a male patient between 5 and 17 years old who had a stem cell transplant for acute lymphoblastic leukemia, so the T cells may come from the graft donor. The material sequenced was PBMCs, mostly from graft donor cells, taken 180 days after TCRalphabeta/CD19-depleted stem cell transplant. This chain's CDR3 is CASSQDKGGVSYNEQFF. In DNA, the CDR3 is TGTGCCAGCAGCCAAGATAAGGGCGGGGTCTCCTACAATGAGCAGTTCTTC.